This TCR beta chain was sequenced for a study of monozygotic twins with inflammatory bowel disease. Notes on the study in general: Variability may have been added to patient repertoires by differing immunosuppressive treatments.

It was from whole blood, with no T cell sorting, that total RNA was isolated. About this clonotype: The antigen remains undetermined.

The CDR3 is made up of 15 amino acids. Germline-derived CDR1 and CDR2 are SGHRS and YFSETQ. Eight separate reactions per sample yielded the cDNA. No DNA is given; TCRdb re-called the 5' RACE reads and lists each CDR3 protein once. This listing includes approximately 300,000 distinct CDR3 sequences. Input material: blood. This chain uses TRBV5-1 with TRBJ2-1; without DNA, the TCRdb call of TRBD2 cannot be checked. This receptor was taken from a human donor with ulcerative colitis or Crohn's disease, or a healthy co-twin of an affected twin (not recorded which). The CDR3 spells CASSYRLAGTNEQFF.